This TCR beta chain was identified during a study of blood T cell repertoires in COVID-19. Study details: All recovered Cohort 3 donors got two negative PCRs, got clearance, or saw symptom resolution. The United States, Italy and Spain provided the acute and convalescent COVID-19 samples.

The table came from immunoSEQ multiplex PCR; TCRdb's copy has only in-frame clones and leaves some out. The sample includes a few hundred thousand clones, around 85% seen only once; the top ten take approximately 2.8%. Deletions cut 8 bases from V and 4 bases from J, with 23 bases between. Germline CDR1 reads LGHDT; CDR2 reads YNNKEL (reference sequence). There are 16 residues in the CDR3. This chain joins TRBV3-1 (or the pseudogene TRBV3-2) and TRBJ1-1, with D possibly TRBD1 on 5 matching bases. Sequenced sample: PBMCs or T cells enriched from blood (not recorded which). The TCR sequence derives from a woman aged 50 to 65 in a cohort exposed to, infected with or recovered from COVID-19 (not recorded which). CDR3 DNA: TGTGCCAGCGGCGATGGCCAGACAGTCCGAGGCACTGAAGCTTTCTTT. Protein product: CASGDGQTVRGTEAFF.